The TCR beta chain described here comes from a study of regulatory and conventional T cells in RAG deficiency. The table lists this clone with a few counts. This table comes from immunoSEQ multiplex PCR, and its TCRdb copy is limited to in-frame clones, with some not included. This table holds about 8,500 clones, around 80% found once. CDR1 and CDR2 (germline): MGHRA, YSYEKL. There are 14 residues in the CDR3. Trimming took off 3 bases at V and 11 bases at J, with 19 bases between the two ends. These records were also assigned to another study, of regulatory T cells. That publication notes: The PCR used 52 TRBV and 13 TRBJ primers. Regulatory T cells showed the strongest V-J pair restriction and V/J gene skewing among patient repertoires.

The sample comprised CD8+ T cells sorted from blood. V and J are TRBV4-1 and TRBJ1-1; D might be TRBD1 (6 bases). The receptor's source is a human donor in good health. Written as DNA, the CDR3 is TGCGCCAGCAGCCAGAGCGGACAGCCCCCAGAGGCTTTCTTT. Translating gives CASSQSGQPPEAFF.